This is a list of T cell receptor beta chains from one sample in a study of OX40 agonist ivuxolimab in advanced cancers. TCRdb keeps only in-frame clones here, not all; method: immunoSEQ multiplex PCR. This table has 20,000 to 25,000 clones, approximately 81% appearing once. This specimen was CD4+ or CD8+ T cells sorted from blood, taken in a trial of the OX40 agonist ivuxolimab. Every receptor here comes from an adult with an advanced solid tumor such as melanoma, head and neck, liver or kidney cancer. Both conserved end residues are trimmed from each CDR3. Fields, in order: V gene, J gene, CDR3 protein.

V gene: TRBV7-9; J gene: TRBJ2-7; CDR3 protein: ASSPQPSQGSD
V gene: TRBV7-3; J gene: TRBJ2-1; CDR3 protein: ASSLDRDPLYNEQF
V gene: TRBV4-3; J gene: TRBJ2-7; CDR3 protein: ASSQDPGGISSYEQY
V gene: TRBV30; J gene: TRBJ1-5; CDR3 protein: AWITTQNPLTDCNQPQH
V gene: TRBV26; J gene: TRBJ2-5; CDR3 protein: ASSLGRETQY
V gene: TRBV25-1; J gene: TRBJ2-2; CDR3 protein: ASTSGKGRVAGELF
V gene: TRBV9; J gene: TRBJ2-7; CDR3 protein: ASSEGLAGNEQY
V gene: TRBV9; J gene: TRBJ2-1; CDR3 protein: ASSVAGGGGNEQF
V gene: TRBV5-6; J gene: TRBJ2-7; CDR3 protein: ASSLTREEQY
V gene: TRBV13; J gene: TRBJ2-7; CDR3 protein: ASSYSGGGYEQY
V gene: TRBV6-5; J gene: TRBJ2-3; CDR3 protein: ASGDADRTDTQY
V gene: TRBV25-1; J gene: TRBJ2-6; CDR3 protein: ASSVTGVSSGANVLT
V gene: TRBV27; J gene: .; CDR3 protein: ASADQDSYEQY
V gene: TRBV9; J gene: TRBJ1-1; CDR3 protein: ASSVDEGLNTEAF
V gene: TRBV11-2; J gene: TRBJ2-6; CDR3 protein: ASSLDLGPNAGANVLT
V gene: TRBV4-1; J gene: TRBJ2-1; CDR3 protein: ASSQDVAFGRGRRGNEQF
V gene: TRBV28; J gene: TRBJ2-2; CDR3 protein: ASSFPRRNTGELF
V gene: TRBV5-4; J gene: TRBJ1-2; CDR3 protein: ASSLVGAGGYT
V gene: TRBV7-6; J gene: TRBJ2-2; CDR3 protein: ATAGQNTGELF
V gene: TRBV28; J gene: TRBJ1-1; CDR3 protein: ASSFRAGSTEAF
V gene: TRBV29-1; J gene: TRBJ1-2; CDR3 protein: SVVPAVDYGYT
V gene: TRBV11-2; J gene: TRBJ2-7; CDR3 protein: ASSYTAGGPDEQY
V gene: TRBV27; J gene: TRBJ1-4; CDR3 protein: ASSFTGTGLLGEKLF
V gene: TRBV28; J gene: TRBJ2-3; CDR3 protein: ASSFIMGQGGDTQY
V gene: TRBV9; J gene: TRBJ2-2; CDR3 protein: ASSALPQGKGNTGELF
V gene: TRBV29-1; J gene: TRBJ2-7; CDR3 protein: SVGSGANEQY
V gene: TRBV30; J gene: TRBJ1-4; CDR3 protein: ALGTGESGEKLF
V gene: TRBV21-1; J gene: TRBJ2-7; CDR3 protein: ASSKWGRRGPYEQY
V gene: TRBV5-1; J gene: TRBJ1-1; CDR3 protein: ASSLAGGWVNTEAF